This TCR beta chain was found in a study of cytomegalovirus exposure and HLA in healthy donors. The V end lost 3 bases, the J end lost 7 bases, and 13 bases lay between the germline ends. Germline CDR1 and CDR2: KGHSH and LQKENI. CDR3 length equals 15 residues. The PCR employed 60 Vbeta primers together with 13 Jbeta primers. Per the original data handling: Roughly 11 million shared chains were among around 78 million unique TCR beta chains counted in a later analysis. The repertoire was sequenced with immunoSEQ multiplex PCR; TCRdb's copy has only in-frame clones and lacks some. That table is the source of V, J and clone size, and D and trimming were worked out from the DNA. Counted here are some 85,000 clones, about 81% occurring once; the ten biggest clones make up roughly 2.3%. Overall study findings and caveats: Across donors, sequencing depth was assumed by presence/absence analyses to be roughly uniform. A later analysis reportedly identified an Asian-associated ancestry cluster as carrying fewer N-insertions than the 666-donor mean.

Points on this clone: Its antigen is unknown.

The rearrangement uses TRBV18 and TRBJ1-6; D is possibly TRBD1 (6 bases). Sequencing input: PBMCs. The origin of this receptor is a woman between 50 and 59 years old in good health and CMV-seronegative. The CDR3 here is CASSPLGGQNSPLHF. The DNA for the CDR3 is TGTGCCAGCTCACCCCTCGGGGGGCAAAATTCACCCCTCCACTTT.